Presented here are 5 T cell receptor beta chains from one specimen sequenced in a study of shared clonotypes between healthy human individuals (dated by TCRdb to about 2020). The library was obtained by the immunoSEQ multiplex PCR assay. Imported from immuneACCESS, the table was reduced by TCRdb to in-frame sequences with V and J called. These copies leave out some clones; in studies compared against another copy, an unresolved V gene accounts for under half, and the cause of the remainder is not known. The sample table records 2 million to 2.5 million clones; 80% to 95% of these occur just once. The top ten constitute approximately 0.35% of the sample. The material sequenced was naive CD4+ T cells from PBMCs. According to the study, the label for this sample's cell subset or site signals: CD45RA+ positively selected. The receptors derive from a man younger than 35 in good health. Some clones in this sample may be carry-over from other donors' samples.

With regard to this clone: Other DNA sequences within the sample encode an identical CDR3. The rearrangement joins TRBV28 to TRBJ2-1; 11 bases map to TRBD2. This CDR3 has 15 amino acids. V dropped 6 bases and J dropped 1; count of bases not matched to a gene: 2. Germline V gene lookup returns CDR1 MDHEN and CDR2 SYDVKM. The CDR3 bases are TGTGCCAGCAGCCCTAGCGGGAGGTCCTACAATGAGCAGTTCTTC. This codes for CASSPSGRSYNEQFF.

A note on this clone: Other DNA sequences in the same sample also yield this CDR3. This chain links TRBV9 with TRBJ2-1, with 7 bases that match TRBD2. The germline V gene encodes CDR1 SGDLS and CDR2 YYNGEE. The CDR3 is made up of 15 amino acids. Trimming at V came to 0 bases and at J to 4 bases, leaving 4 bases not matched to a gene. CDR3 amino acids: CASSVAAGLYNEQFF. The CDR3 DNA reads TGTGCCAGCAGCGTAGCCGCGGGACTATACAATGAGCAGTTCTTC.

This clone was seen just once. The chain has TRBV5-6 and TRBJ2-6; D call uncertain. The CDR3 length is 13 residues. V dropped 5 bases and J dropped 4 bases, with 7 bases sitting between them. In germline, CDR1 is SGHDT, CDR2 YYEEEE. The CDR3 nucleotides are TGTGCCAGCAGAACCTCCGGGGCCAACGTCCTGACTTTC. Translating it yields CASRTSGANVLTF.

The J gene is TRBJ2-3, the V gene TRBV2, with a weak D call TRBD2 (6 bases). CDR1 SNHLY and CDR2 FYNNEI come from the germline V gene. The CDR3 spans 16 residues. V was cut by 6 bases and J by 4 bases, with 20 bases left in between. This CDR3 is CASSRSPREWPDTQYF. Written as DNA, the CDR3 is TGTGCCAGCAGCCGAAGCCCCCGGGAGTGGCCAGATACGCAGTATTTT.

In this sample, this clone turned up a few times. The chain combines TRBV2 with TRBJ1-2; no reliable D call. The V and J ends lost 1 base and 4 bases respectively, with 7 bases between them. CDR3 length equals 13 residues. The germline gives CDR1 SNHLY, CDR2 FYNNEI. CDR3 DNA: TGTGCCAGCAGTGAAGAGGTGGGCTATGGCTACACCTTC. The encoded protein is CASSEEVGYGYTF.